The 26 T cell receptor beta chains given below trace back to one sample, sequenced in a study of shared clonotypes between healthy human individuals. Cells designated naive CD8 were CD45RO-negative and were positively selected for CCR7, with terminally differentiated effector memory CD45RA+ cells excluded. Assay: immunoSEQ multiplex PCR; the TCRdb copy retains only in-frame clones and omits some. The sample has fewer than 700,000 clones; 95% are singletons. The source material was naive CD8+ T cells sorted from blood. The receptors stem from a woman in her twenties or thirties in good health.

This clone was seen only once. The J gene is TRBJ2-6, the V gene TRBV2, with D perhaps TRBD1 (5 bases). This CDR3 comprises 13 residues. Germline V gives CDR1 SNHLY, CDR2 FYNNEI. V was clipped by 8 bases and J by 0 bases, with 5 bases between them. Here the CDR3 DNA reads TGTGCCAGCGACAGCTCTGGGGCCAACGTCCTGACTTTC. Residues: CASDSSGANVLTF.

The rearrangement joins TRBV6-5 to TRBJ2-7; D unclear. The CDR3 loop spans 13 amino acids. Between the trimmed V and J ends, which lost 2 bases and 6 bases, there was a span of 11 bases. Germline V gene sequence: CDR1 MNHEY, CDR2 SVGAGI. The CDR3 here is CASSYKAGGEQYF. The CDR3 DNA follows: TGTGCCAGCAGTTACAAAGCAGGCGGCGAGCAGTACTTC.

This clone was counted a single time. This chain uses TRBV7-6 with TRBJ2-3, with D perhaps matching TRBD2 (6 bases). The CDR3 extends over 16 amino acids. V lost 5 bases to trimming and J lost 0 bases, with 15 bases between them. CDR1 SGHVS and CDR2 FNYEAQ come from the germline V gene. The CDR3 DNA follows: TGTGCCAGCAGCGACCTAGCCGGGACTAGCACAGATACGCAGTATTTT. Translating gives CASSDLAGTSTDTQYF. The entire variable domain, with the rest obtained from reference TRBV7-6 and TRBJ2-3, is as follows: GAGVSQSPRYKVTKRGQDVALRCDPISGHVSLYWYRQALGQGPEFLTYFNYEAQQDKSGLPNDRFSAERPEGSISTLTIQRTEQRDSAMYRCASSDLAGTSTDTQYFGPGTRLTVL.

This clone occurred once. This chain links TRBV28 with TRBJ1-5; D is ambiguous. CDR3 length: 14 residues. The germline V gene encodes CDR1 MDHEN and CDR2 SYDVKM. The V end lost 1 base, the J end lost 4 bases, and 8 bases lay between the germline ends. The CDR3 reads CASSLLTANQPQHF. CDR3 DNA sequence: TGTGCCAGCAGTTTATTAACAGCTAATCAGCCCCAGCATTTT.

This clone was observed a single time. This chain uses TRBV5-4 with TRBJ2-2, with D maybe TRBD1 (5 bases). The length of the CDR3 is 16 residues. CDR1 is SGHNT, CDR2 YYREEE, per germline (reference sequence). V lost 2 bases and J lost 1, with 12 bases in between. CDR3 nucleotide sequence: TGTGCCAGCAGCTTTTGGACACAGAAGAACACCGGGGAGCTGTTTTTT. Translating it yields CASSFWTQKNTGELFF.

The gene calls are TRBV9 and TRBJ1-5; 7 bases fit TRBD1. CDR3 length equals 14 residues. Trimming took 2 bases from V and 6 from J; bases not matched to a gene: 5. Germline loops: CDR1 SGDLS, CDR2 YYNGEE. This CDR3 reads CASSVGQYGQPQHF. The CDR3 DNA reads TGTGCCAGCAGCGTGGGACAGTACGGTCAGCCCCAGCATTTT.

About this clone itself: At one end the junction does not follow the germline gene, possibly because of a read error. This sequence joins TRBV27 and TRBJ1-2; weak D call: TRBD1 (5 bases). The CDR3 sequence is 14 residues long. CDR1 is MNHEY, CDR2 SMNVEV, per germline (reference sequence). CDR3 coding DNA: TGTGCCAGCAGTTTATCAGGGGTTAACCATGGCTACACCTTC. Its translation is CASSLSGVNHGYTF.

The genes are TRBV27 and TRBJ2-7; possibly TRBD2 for D (5 bases). V gave up 5 bases and J gave up 1 base, with 12 bases separating them. Germline CDR1 reads MNHEY; CDR2 reads SMNVEV (reference sequence). There are 14 residues in the CDR3. In DNA, the CDR3 is TGTGCCAGCAGTGAATCTAGCTTATCCTACGAGCAGTACTTC. Its translation: CASSESSLSYEQYF.

The chain combines TRBV6-6 with TRBJ1-5; 7 bases are a match to TRBD1. This CDR3 contains 16 residues. The J segment lost 2 bases and the V segment lost 6 bases, leaving 10 bases of the junction unmatched. Germline-derived CDR1 and CDR2 are MNHNY and SVGAGI (reference sequence). CDR3 sequence: CASSYRGRVGNQPQHF. The DNA of the CDR3 is TGTGCCAGCAGCTACAGGGGAAGGGTCGGCAATCAGCCCCAGCATTTT.

The chain joins TRBV9 to TRBJ2-4; D is perhaps TRBD1 (5 bases). The CDR3 spans 15 residues. Trimming took off 0 bases at V and 2 bases at J, with 9 bases between the two ends. CDR1 is SGDLS, CDR2 YYNGEE, per germline. CDR3 sequence reads: CASSVEGHPKNIQYF. The DNA for the CDR3 is TGTGCCAGCAGCGTAGAAGGACATCCCAAAAACATTCAGTACTTC. Using reference TRBV9 and TRBJ2-4 for the parts outside the CDR3, the full variable domain is DSGVTQTPKHLITATGQRVTLRCSPRSGDLSVYWYQQSLDQGLQFLIQYYNGEERAKGNILERFSAQQFPDLHSELNLSSLELGDSALYFCASSVEGHPKNIQYFGAGTRLSVL.

V gene TRBV28 combines with J gene TRBJ2-7; D remains unclear. V lost 5 bases to trimming and J lost 3 bases, with 14 bases between them. CDR3 size: 14 residues. The V gene's germline CDR1 is MDHEN and CDR2 SYDVKM. CDR3 loop: CASSLVGIDYEQYF. The CDR3 DNA reads as TGTGCCAGCAGTCTTGTGGGGATAGACTACGAGCAGTACTTC.

The chain employs TRBV13 and TRBJ1-5; D possibly corresponds to TRBD1 (5 bases). Germline-derived CDR1 and CDR2 are PRHDT and FYEKMQ (reference sequence). The CDR3 runs 13 residues. V shed 5 bases and J shed 5 bases, with 10 bases lying between them. This CDR3 is CASSRGTYQPQHF. The CDR3 DNA reads TGTGCCAGCAGCCGAGGGACCTATCAGCCCCAGCATTTT.

The CDR3 spells CASSPRDNPPYEQYF. The CDR3 DNA reads as TGCGCCAGCAGCCCCCGGGACAATCCCCCCTACGAGCAGTACTTC. The chain is built from TRBV4-1 and TRBJ2-7, with a weak D call TRBD1 (6 bases). CDR3 length equals 15 residues. CDR1 is MGHRA, CDR2 YSYEKL, per germline. Deletions cut 4 bases from V and 2 bases from J, with 15 bases between.

This clone was found a few times. The V and J genes are TRBV30 and TRBJ1-5, with a weak D call TRBD1 (5 bases). There are 13 residues in the CDR3. CDR1 and CDR2 (germline): GTSNPN, SVGIG (reference sequence). V was clipped by 0 bases and J by 6 bases, with 9 bases between them. This CDR3 reads CAWSVDGTQPQHF. The CDR3 bases are TGTGCCTGGAGTGTAGATGGGACTCAGCCCCAGCATTTT.

This clone was picked up a small number of times. V gene TRBV9 combines with J gene TRBJ2-7; no clear D gene. V was pared by 2 bases and J by 0 bases, with 3 bases between. The CDR3 has 12 residues. Germline CDR1 reads SGDLS; CDR2 reads YYNGEE. In DNA form, the CDR3 reads TGTGCCAGCAGCGTCGACTCCTACGAGCAGTACTTC. Its protein product is CASSVDSYEQYF.

This clone is a singleton in its sample. This sequence joins TRBV29-1 and TRBJ2-7; D ambiguous. CDR1 is SQVTM and CDR2 is ANQGSEA in the germline V gene. The CDR3 spans 14 residues. The V gene lost 7 bases and the J gene lost 3 bases, with 19 bases spanning the gap. CDR3 amino acids: CSAISSASLYEQYF. The CDR3 DNA sequence: TGCAGCGCCATCTCCTCAGCGTCCCTCTACGAGCAGTACTTC.

As to this clone: This may come from a read error, since a much larger clone is one base off. The chain carries TRBV6-5 and TRBJ2-3; D is unresolved. The length of the CDR3 is 11 residues. From germline, CDR1 is MNHEY and CDR2 SVGAGI. V was clipped by 5 bases and J by 2 bases, with 2 bases between them. CDR3 DNA sequence: TGTGCCAGCAGTACCACAGATACGCAGTATTTT. This sequence encodes CASSTTDTQYF.

This chain connects TRBV21-1 to TRBJ1-5. TRBV21-1 is a pseudogene. CDR3 length: 18 residues. CDR3 nucleotides: TGTGCCAGCAGCAAAGGGCTATCCAGTCCCTATAGCAATCAGCCCCAGCATTTT. This codes for CASSKGLSSPYSNQPQHF.

V gene TRBV6-5 combines with J gene TRBJ2-7; 7 bases line up with TRBD2. The CDR3 contains 16 residues. Germline V CDR1 and CDR2: MNHEY, SVGAGI. V gave up 0 bases and J gave up 4 bases; unmatched junction bases: 9. This chain's CDR3 is CASSYSSGGSSYEQYF. The CDR3 DNA follows: TGTGCCAGCAGTTACTCTTCTGGCGGGAGTTCTTACGAGCAGTACTTC.

The gene calls are TRBV28 and TRBJ2-7, with no clear D. CDR1 and CDR2 from the germline V gene are MDHEN and SYDVKM. This CDR3 is built from 13 residues. V was shortened by 6 bases and J by 2 bases, with 11 bases between the two germline ends. In DNA form, the CDR3 reads TGTGCCAGCAGCGAAGCGAAACCCTACGAGCAGTACTTC. Protein sequence: CASSEAKPYEQYF.

V gene TRBV28 combines with J gene TRBJ1-3, with a tentative D call TRBD1 (6 bases). The V end was cut by 7 bases, the J end by 4 bases, with 11 bases between. This CDR3 comprises 13 residues. Germline CDR1 and CDR2: MDHEN and SYDVKM. The CDR3 spells CASTGATGNTIYF. DNA of the CDR3: TGTGCCAGCACGGGGGCGACAGGAAACACCATATATTTT.

The gene calls are TRBV7-9 and TRBJ2-2, with D tentatively TRBD2 (5 bases). CDR1 is SEHNR and CDR2 is FQNEAQ in the germline V gene (reference sequence). CDR3 size: 14 residues. The V and J ends lost 5 bases and 5 bases respectively, with 12 bases between them. The CDR3 spells CASSDGGGTGELFF. DNA for the CDR3: TGTGCCAGCAGCGACGGAGGTGGTACCGGGGAGCTGTTTTTT.

The genes are TRBV6-5 and TRBJ2-7; D remains unclear. The CDR3 has 15 residues. Germline V lookup: CDR1 MNHEY, CDR2 SVGAGI. V lost 2 bases and J lost 1, with 12 bases in between. CDR3 in DNA: TGTGCCAGCAGTTACGCGCACGCAGGTTCCTACGAGCAGTACTTC. The encoded protein is CASSYAHAGSYEQYF.

As to this clone: Other DNA sequences from this sample encode an identical CDR3 as well. The chain carries TRBV5-1 and TRBJ2-7; 9 bases map to TRBD1. V dropped 5 bases and J dropped 0; count of bases not matched to a gene: 0. The CDR3 runs 13 residues. Germline lookup yields CDR1 SGHRS and CDR2 YFSETQ. Here the CDR3 DNA reads TGCGCCAGCAGGGGACAGGGCTCCTACGAGCAGTACTTC. Translated, it gives CASRGQGSYEQYF.

This chain joins TRBV7-9 and TRBJ2-7; 11 positions agree with TRBD2. The CDR3 length is 16 residues. The germline CDR1 and CDR2 sequences are SEHNR and FQNEAQ (reference sequence). V lost 5 bases, J lost 3 bases, and 9 bases stayed unmatched. The CDR3 bases are TGTGCCAGCAGCAGCTTACTAGCGGGAGTACTCTACGAGCAGTACTTC. Its translation: CASSSLLAGVLYEQYF. Drawing the rest from reference TRBV7-9 and TRBJ2-7, the complete variable domain is DTGVSQNPRHKITKRGQNVTFRCDPISEHNRLYWYRQTLGQGPEFLTYFQNEAQLEKSRLLSDRFSAERPKGSFSTLEIQRTEQGDSAMYLCASSSLLAGVLYEQYFGPGTRLTVT.

The J gene is TRBJ2-5, the V gene TRBV5-1; no clear D gene. The J call may be wrong; the DNA end is better matched by TRBJ2-7. This CDR3 has 13 amino acids. The germline CDR1 and CDR2 sequences are SGHRS and YFSETQ. CDR3 protein: CASSLTESYEQYF. The CDR3 coding sequence is TGCGCCAGCAGCTTGACAGAATCCTACGAGCAGTACTTC.